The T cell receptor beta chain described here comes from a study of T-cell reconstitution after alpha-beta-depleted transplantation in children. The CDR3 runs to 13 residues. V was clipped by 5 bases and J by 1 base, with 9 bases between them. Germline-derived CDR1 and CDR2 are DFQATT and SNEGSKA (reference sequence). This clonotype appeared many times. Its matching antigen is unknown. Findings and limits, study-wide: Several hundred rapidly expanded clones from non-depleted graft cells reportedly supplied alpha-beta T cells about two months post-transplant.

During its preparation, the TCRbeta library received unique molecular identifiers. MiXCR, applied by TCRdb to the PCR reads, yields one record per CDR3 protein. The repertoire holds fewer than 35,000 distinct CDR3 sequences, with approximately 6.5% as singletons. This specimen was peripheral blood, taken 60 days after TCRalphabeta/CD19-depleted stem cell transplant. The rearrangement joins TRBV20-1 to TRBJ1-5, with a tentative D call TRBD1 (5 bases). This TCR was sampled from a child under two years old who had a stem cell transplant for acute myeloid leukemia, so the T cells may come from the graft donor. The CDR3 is CSASGHSNQPQHF. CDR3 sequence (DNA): TGCAGTGCTTCGGGGCACAGCAATCAGCCCCAGCATTTT.